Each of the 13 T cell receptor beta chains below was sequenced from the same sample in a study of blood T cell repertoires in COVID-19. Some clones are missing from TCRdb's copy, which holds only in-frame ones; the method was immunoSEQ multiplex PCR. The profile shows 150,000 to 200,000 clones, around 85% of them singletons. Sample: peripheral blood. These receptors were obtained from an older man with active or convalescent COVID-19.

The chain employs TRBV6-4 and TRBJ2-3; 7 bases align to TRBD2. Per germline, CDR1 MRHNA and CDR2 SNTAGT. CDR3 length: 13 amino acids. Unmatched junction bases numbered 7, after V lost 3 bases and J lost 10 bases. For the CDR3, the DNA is TGTGCCAGCAGTGAGACTACGCTAGCGGCGCAGTATTTT. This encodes CASSETTLAAQYF.

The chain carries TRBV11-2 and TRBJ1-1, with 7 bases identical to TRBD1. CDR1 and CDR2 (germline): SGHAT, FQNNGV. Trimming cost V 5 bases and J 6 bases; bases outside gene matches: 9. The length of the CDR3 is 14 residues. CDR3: CASSPTTGKPEAFF. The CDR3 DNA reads TGTGCCAGCAGCCCGACGACAGGGAAACCTGAAGCTTTCTTT.

This chain's CDR3 is CASSVSGETHTQYF. DNA of the CDR3: TGTGCCAGCAGTGTAAGTGGGGAGACCCATACGCAGTATTTT. The chain recombines TRBV2 with TRBJ2-3; possible D gene TRBD2, 5 bases. The CDR3 is 14 amino acids. CDR1 SNHLY and CDR2 FYNNEI come from the germline V gene. With 4 bases removed from V and 7 bases from J, the gap between germline ends came to 15 bases.

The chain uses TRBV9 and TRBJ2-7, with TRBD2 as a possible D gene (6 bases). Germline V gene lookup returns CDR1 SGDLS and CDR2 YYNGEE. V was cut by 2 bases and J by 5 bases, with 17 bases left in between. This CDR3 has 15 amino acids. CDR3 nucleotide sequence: TGTGCCAGCAGCGTTGGAGCGGGTCTGGGCAACGAGCAGTACTTC. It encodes CASSVGAGLGNEQYF.

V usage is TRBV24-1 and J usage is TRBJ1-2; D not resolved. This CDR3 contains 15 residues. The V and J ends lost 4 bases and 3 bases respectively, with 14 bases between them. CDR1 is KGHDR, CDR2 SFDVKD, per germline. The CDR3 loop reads CATSDMTPRHYGYTF. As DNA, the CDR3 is TGTGCCACCAGTGACATGACACCCAGACACTATGGCTACACCTTC.

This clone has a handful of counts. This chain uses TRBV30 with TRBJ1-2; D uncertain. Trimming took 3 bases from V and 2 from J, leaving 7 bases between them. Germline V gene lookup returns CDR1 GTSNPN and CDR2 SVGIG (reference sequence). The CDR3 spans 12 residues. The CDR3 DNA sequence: TGTGCCTGGAGCAGGCAAAACTATGGCTACACCTTC. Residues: CAWSRQNYGYTF. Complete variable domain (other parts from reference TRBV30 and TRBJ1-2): SQTIHQWPATLVQPVGSPLSLECTVEGTSNPNLYWYRQAAGRGLQLLFYSVGIGQISSEVPQNLSASRPQDRQFILSSKKLLLSDSGFYLCAWSRQNYGYTFGSGTRLTVV.

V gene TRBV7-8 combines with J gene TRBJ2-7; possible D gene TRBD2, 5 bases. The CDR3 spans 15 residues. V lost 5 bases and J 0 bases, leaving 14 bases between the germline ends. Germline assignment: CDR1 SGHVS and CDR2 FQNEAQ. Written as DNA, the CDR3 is TGTGCCAGCAGCGACCCGGGATCGAGCTCCTACGAGCAGTACTTC. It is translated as CASSDPGSSSYEQYF. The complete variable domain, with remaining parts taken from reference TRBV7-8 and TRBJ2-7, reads GAGVSQSPRYKVAKRGQDVALRCDPISGHVSLFWYQQALGQGPEFLTYFQNEAQLDKSGLPSDRFFAERPEGSVSTLKIQRTQQEDSAVYLCASSDPGSSSYEQYFGPGTRLTVT.

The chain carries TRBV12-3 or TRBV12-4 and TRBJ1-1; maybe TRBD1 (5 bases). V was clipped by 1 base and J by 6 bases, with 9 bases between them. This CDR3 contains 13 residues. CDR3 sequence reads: CASSLVGGAEAFF. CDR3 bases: TGTGCCAGCAGTTTAGTGGGGGGGGCTGAAGCTTTCTTT.

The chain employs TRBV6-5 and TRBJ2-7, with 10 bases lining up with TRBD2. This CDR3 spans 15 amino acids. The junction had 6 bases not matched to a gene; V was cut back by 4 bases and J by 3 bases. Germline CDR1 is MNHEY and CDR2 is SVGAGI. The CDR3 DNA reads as TGTGCCAGCAGTTTGATGACTAGCGGGCGCTACGAGCAGTACTTC. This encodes CASSLMTSGRYEQYF.

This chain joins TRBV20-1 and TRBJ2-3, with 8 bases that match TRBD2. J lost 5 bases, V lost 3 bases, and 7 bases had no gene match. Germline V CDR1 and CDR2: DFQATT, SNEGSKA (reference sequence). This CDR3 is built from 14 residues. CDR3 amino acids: CSASPSGGLDTQYF. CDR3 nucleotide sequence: TGCAGTGCTAGTCCCAGCGGGGGACTAGATACGCAGTATTTT.

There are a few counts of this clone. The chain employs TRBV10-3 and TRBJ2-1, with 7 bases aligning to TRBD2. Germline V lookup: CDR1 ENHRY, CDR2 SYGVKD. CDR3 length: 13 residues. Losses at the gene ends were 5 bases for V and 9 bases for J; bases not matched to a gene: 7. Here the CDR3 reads CAISRERDGEQFF. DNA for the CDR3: TGTGCCATCAGTAGGGAGCGGGACGGTGAGCAGTTCTTC.

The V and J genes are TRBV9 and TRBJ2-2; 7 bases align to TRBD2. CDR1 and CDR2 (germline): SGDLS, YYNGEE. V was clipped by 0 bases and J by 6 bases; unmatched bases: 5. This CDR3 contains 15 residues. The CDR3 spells CASSVAIGGAGELFF. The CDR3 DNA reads TGTGCCAGCAGCGTAGCGATTGGGGGGGCCGGGGAGCTGTTTTTT.

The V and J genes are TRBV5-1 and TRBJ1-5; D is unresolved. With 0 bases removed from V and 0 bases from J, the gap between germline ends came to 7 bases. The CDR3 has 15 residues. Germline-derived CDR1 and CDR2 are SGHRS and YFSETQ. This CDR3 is CASSLGETSNQPQHF. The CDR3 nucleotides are TGCGCCAGCAGCTTGGGGGAGACTAGCAATCAGCCCCAGCATTTT.